Following are 21 T cell receptor beta chains from one sample sequenced in a study of shared clonotypes between healthy human individuals. TCRdb keeps only in-frame clones here, not all; method: immunoSEQ multiplex PCR. The data show about 480,000 clones, with 70% to 80% seen just once and approximately 12% held by the top ten. Source material: PBMCs. The receptors come from a woman aged 40 to 55 in good health. Some clones in this sample may be carry-over from other donors' samples.

This clone was seen only a few times. This sequence joins TRBV7-8 and TRBJ1-6; D is possibly TRBD1 (6 bases). Germline CDR1 is SGHVS and CDR2 is FQNEAQ. V was trimmed by 3 bases and J by 8 bases, leaving 11 bases between them. The CDR3 has 14 residues. CDR3 DNA sequence: TGTGCCAGCAGCTTGGGGGGCTCGGATTCACCCCTCCACTTT. It translates to CASSLGGSDSPLHF.

On this clone itself: Possible read error: a much larger clone is one base away. DNA of the CDR3: TGTGCCAGCAGCTTACTTCAGAACACCGGGGAGCTGTTTTTT. This encodes CASSLLQNTGELFF. This chain links TRBV7-2 with TRBJ2-2, with unresolved D. The CDR3 runs 14 residues. In germline, CDR1 is SGHTA, CDR2 FQGNSA. With 2 bases removed from V and 1 base from J, the gap between germline ends came to 5 bases.

The chain couples TRBV19 to TRBJ2-7; D possibly corresponds to TRBD1 (6 bases). V shed 1 base and J shed 6 bases, with 19 bases lying between them. Germline values: CDR1 LNHDA, CDR2 SQIVND (reference sequence). The CDR3 covers 16 residues. The CDR3 loop reads CASSIASTGLEAEQYF. The CDR3 DNA sequence: TGTGCCAGTAGTATAGCCTCCACAGGGCTTGAGGCCGAGCAGTACTTC.

The chain carries TRBV2 and TRBJ1-4; D is unclear. Germline V gene lookup returns CDR1 SNHLY and CDR2 FYNNEI. The V gene lost 2 bases and the J gene lost 3 bases, with 10 bases spanning the gap. This CDR3 region has 15 residues. CDR3 protein: CASSELRVPNEKLFF. The CDR3 bases are TGTGCCAGCAGTGAACTTAGGGTCCCTAATGAAAAACTGTTTTTT.

This chain links TRBV7-2 with TRBJ1-5; D is unclear. The CDR3 has 14 amino acids. Germline lookup yields CDR1 SGHTA and CDR2 FQGNSA. The germline V and J ends were trimmed by 5 bases and 2 bases, with 10 bases remaining between them. The CDR3 loop is CASSPQSGNQPQHF. For the CDR3, the DNA is TGTGCCAGCAGCCCCCAGTCGGGCAATCAGCCCCAGCATTTT. Filled out from reference TRBV7-2 and TRBJ1-5, the complete variable domain reads GAGVSQSPSNKVTEKGKDVELRCDPISGHTALYWYRQSLGQGLEFLIYFQGNSAPDKSGLPSDRFSAERTGGSVSTLTIQRTQQEDSAVYLCASSPQSGNQPQHFGDGTRLSIL.

V gene TRBV4-1 combines with J gene TRBJ2-7; 7 bases line up with TRBD1. V lost 0 bases, J lost 4 bases, and 9 bases stayed unmatched. The CDR3 length is 16 residues. Germline V lookup: CDR1 MGHRA, CDR2 YSYEKL. The CDR3 DNA reads as TGCGCCAGCAGCCAAGATCCGGGACAGACCCTGTACGAGCAGTACTTC. It yields the protein CASSQDPGQTLYEQYF.

This rearrangement joins TRBV14 to TRBJ2-7, with D possibly being TRBD1 (6 bases). Trimming pared 1 base from V and 2 bases from J, leaving 12 bases between. CDR3 length equals 15 residues. CDR1 SGHDN and CDR2 FVKESK come from the germline V gene. The CDR3 DNA is TGTGCCAGCAGCCAAGGACAGGTCTCAACCTACGAGCAGTACTTC. Encoded protein: CASSQGQVSTYEQYF.

The chain couples TRBV4-3 to TRBJ2-1, with no clear D. The V end lost 0 bases, the J end lost 0 bases, and 3 bases lay between the germline ends. The V gene's germline CDR1 is LGHNA and CDR2 YSLEER. The CDR3 is made up of 14 amino acids. The CDR3 loop reads CASSQENSYNEQFF. CDR3 sequence (DNA): TGCGCCAGCAGCCAAGAAAACTCCTACAATGAGCAGTTCTTC.

V and J are TRBV20-1 and TRBJ2-1; D is perhaps TRBD2 (5 bases). CDR3 size: 11 residues. V was clipped by 6 bases and J by 8 bases, with 11 bases between them. CDR1 is DFQATT, CDR2 SNEGSKA, per germline (reference sequence). Here the CDR3 DNA reads TGCAGTGCCCGAGGGTCTTATGAGCAGTTCTTC. Residues: CSARGSYEQFF.

This clone was seen just once. The J gene is TRBJ2-1, the V gene TRBV14; either TRBD1 or TRBD2 may fit D (5 bases each). The V end was cut by 6 bases, the J end by 9 bases, with 12 bases between. CDR3 length: 12 residues. Germline values: CDR1 SGHDN, CDR2 FVKESK. The CDR3 nucleotides read TGTGCCAGCAGAAGAGGGGTGGGTGAGCAGTTCTTC. The encoded protein is CASRRGVGEQFF. Supplemented by reference TRBV14 and TRBJ2-1, the full variable domain reads EAGVTQFPSHSVIEKGQTVTLRCDPISGHDNLYWYRRVMGKEIKFLLHFVKESKQDESGMPNNRFLAERTGGTYSTLKVQPAELEDSGVYFCASRRGVGEQFFGPGTRLTVL.

In its sample, this clone was seen a few times. V and J are TRBV6-1 and TRBJ1-4, with D possibly being TRBD1 (6 bases). Germline-derived CDR1 and CDR2 are MNHNS and SASEGT. Trimming pared 1 base from V and 7 bases from J, leaving 13 bases between. The CDR3 is 15 residues long. The CDR3 DNA is TGTGCCAGCAGTGAAGGAACAGGGTCGTTTGAAAAACTGTTTTTT. Amino acids: CASSEGTGSFEKLFF.

The CDR3 region is CASSPGQGNYGYTF. The CDR3 DNA follows: TGTGCCAGCAGCCCAGGACAGGGTAACTATGGCTACACCTTC. The chain carries TRBV4-2 and TRBJ1-2, with 8 bases identical to TRBD1. The J segment lost 1 base and the V segment lost 4 bases, leaving 2 bases of the junction unmatched. The germline gives CDR1 LGHNA, CDR2 YNFKEQ. The CDR3 has 14 amino acids.

The chain couples TRBV6-6 to TRBJ1-1; 7 bases are a match to TRBD1. The germline V gene has CDR1 MNHNY and CDR2 SVGAGI (reference sequence). The CDR3 runs 15 residues. V shed 5 bases, J shed 5 bases, and the junction held 11 bases outside the gene matches. In DNA, the CDR3 is TGTGCCAGCAGTCCAACAGGGGATGTTCGGACTGAAGCTTTCTTT. Translating it yields CASSPTGDVRTEAFF.

This sequence joins TRBV7-2 and TRBJ2-3; 9 bases match TRBD2. The CDR3 length is 15 residues. Germline V lookup: CDR1 SGHTA, CDR2 FQGNSA. With V trimmed by 7 bases and J by 2 bases, 7 bases remained unmatched. CDR3 sequence: CASTIAGAFTDTQYF. For the CDR3, the DNA is TGTGCCAGCACCATAGCGGGAGCCTTCACAGATACGCAGTATTTT.

The chain joins TRBV7-8 to TRBJ2-5; D remains ambiguous. CDR3 length: 14 residues. V lost 2 bases and J lost 0, with 7 bases in between. In germline, CDR1 is SGHVS, CDR2 FQNEAQ. CDR3 residues: CASSLNPDQETQYF. The CDR3 DNA is TGTGCCAGCAGCTTAAATCCAGACCAAGAGACCCAGTACTTC.

The chain combines TRBV30 with TRBJ1-1, with D hard to call. Between the trimmed V and J ends, which lost 2 bases and 10 bases, there was a span of 17 bases. The CDR3 sequence is 13 residues long. Looked up from germline, CDR1 is GTSNPN and CDR2 is SVGIG (reference sequence). CDR3 bases: TGTGCCTGGAGTCCTACGGCCCTCCTCGGAGCTTTCTTT. It encodes CAWSPTALLGAFF. The entire variable domain, with the rest obtained from reference TRBV30 and TRBJ1-1, is as follows: SQTIHQWPATLVQPVGSPLSLECTVEGTSNPNLYWYRQAAGRGLQLLFYSVGIGQISSEVPQNLSASRPQDRQFILSSKKLLLSDSGFYLCAWSPTALLGAFFGQGTRLTVV.

This clone was counted a few times. This chain connects TRBV6-5 to TRBJ2-2, with D unclear. This CDR3 is 13 amino acids long. CDR1 is MNHEY and CDR2 is SVGAGI in the germline V gene. Trimming cost V 7 bases and J 8 bases, with 14 bases left between them. The chain's CDR3 is CASTPSWPGELFF. The CDR3 nucleotides read TGTGCCAGCACCCCCAGTTGGCCTGGGGAGCTGTTTTTT.

The count of this clone is one. V and J are TRBV15 and TRBJ2-7, with 8 bases fitting TRBD2. CDR1 is LNHNV, CDR2 YYDKDF, per germline (reference sequence). The length of the CDR3 is 15 residues. V dropped 5 bases and J dropped 3; count of bases not matched to a gene: 9. CDR3 bases: TGTGCCACCAGCCCGCTCACGGGAGGGTTCTACGAGCAGTACTTC. Its protein product is CATSPLTGGFYEQYF.

V is TRBV10-3 and J is TRBJ2-4; a possible D gene is TRBD2 (6 bases). Germline CDR1 is ENHRY and CDR2 is SYGVKD. The CDR3 is made up of 14 amino acids. V lost 0 bases, J lost 5 bases, and 8 bases lay in between. CDR3 sequence (DNA): TGTGCCATCAGTGAGTCTAGCGGTGAAAACATTCAGTACTTC. Protein: CAISESSGENIQYF.

The chain recombines TRBV6-6 with TRBJ1-4, with no clear D. V was cut by 2 bases and J by 0 bases, with 7 bases left in between. This CDR3 spans 15 amino acids. Germline lookup yields CDR1 MNHNY and CDR2 SVGAGI (reference sequence). The DNA of the CDR3 is TGTGCCAGCAGTTACGGAGATGCAACTAATGAAAAACTGTTTTTT. Amino acid sequence: CASSYGDATNEKLFF.

The chain is built from TRBV11-2 and TRBJ2-3; D is unresolved. Germline values: CDR1 SGHAT, CDR2 FQNNGV. Trimming stripped 5 bases from V and 2 bases from J, with 17 bases between. The CDR3 length is 16 residues. For the CDR3, the DNA is TGTGCCAGCAGCCTTAGCCCCACGCCTACCACAGATACGCAGTATTTT. Encoded protein: CASSLSPTPTTDTQYF.